Shown below are 11 T cell receptor beta chains from a single sample sequenced in a study of CD8 T cells in ankylosing spondylitis. Findings and caveats of the study: For ankylosing spondylitis blood, a TCR beta motif of about eight highly homologous variants appeared characteristic.

TCRdb fed the 5' RACE reads into MiXCR, producing one record per CDR3 protein. The sample has 700,000 or so distinct CDR3 sequences; around 20% are singletons. No cognate antigen is known for these TCRs. Sample: blood, either unsorted or a sorted T cell fraction (not recorded which). The receptor source for this set is a male donor with ankylosing spondylitis.

This clonotype was seen only a few times. The chain is built from TRBV18 and TRBJ1-1; 8 bases are shared with TRBD1. Germline CDR1 and CDR2: KGHSH and LQKENI. The CDR3 has 15 amino acids. V dropped 5 bases and J dropped 1; count of bases not matched to a gene: 6. The CDR3 here is CASSTSGTGNTEAFF. The CDR3 DNA reads as TGTGCCAGCTCAACATCCGGGACAGGGAACACTGAAGCTTTCTTT. The full variable domain, rest sourced from reference TRBV18 and TRBJ1-1, is NAGVMQNPRHLVRRRGQEARLRCSPMKGHSHVYWYRQLPEEGLKFMVYLQKENIIDESGMPKERFSAEFPKEGPSILRIQQVVRGDSAAYFCASSTSGTGNTEAFFGQGTRLTVV.

This chain links TRBV29-1 with TRBJ1-4, with D possibly being TRBD1 (6 bases). Trimming removed 6 bases from V and 6 bases from J, with 17 bases in between. Germline values: CDR1 SQVTM, CDR2 ANQGSEA. The CDR3 sequence is 14 residues long. In DNA form, the CDR3 reads TGCAGCGTCCTCGGGGGGGCGGTGGATGAAAAACTGTTTTTT. Translating it yields CSVLGGAVDEKLFF.

This clonotype was detected ten times or more. The V call is TRBV12-3 or TRBV12-4, the J call TRBJ2-5; tentatively, D is TRBD1 (6 bases). This CDR3 comprises 13 residues. The V gene lost 5 bases and the J gene lost 4 bases, with 11 bases spanning the gap. CDR3 protein: CASSRQARETQYF. The CDR3 nucleotides are TGTGCCAGCAGTAGACAGGCCCGAGAGACCCAGTACTTC.

The chain carries TRBV4-1 and TRBJ2-7; 13 nucleotides match TRBD2. Germline V lookup: CDR1 MGHRA, CDR2 YSYEKL. The CDR3 spans 18 residues. Trimming cost V 1 base and J 4 bases; bases outside gene matches: 10. The CDR3 DNA is TGCGCCAGCAGCCAAGGACTAGCGGGGGGCCAGACCCCTTACGAGCAGTACTTC. As protein: CASSQGLAGGQTPYEQYF.

This clonotype was recorded a few times. V gene TRBV6-5 combines with J gene TRBJ1-2; D call uncertain. Germline V gene data show CDR1 as MNHEY and CDR2 as SVGAGI. This CDR3 is 12 amino acids long. V gave up 5 bases and J gave up 2 bases, with 6 bases separating them. The CDR3 protein is CASSTKNYGYTF. The CDR3 DNA follows: TGTGCCAGCAGTACAAAAAACTATGGCTACACCTTC.

This chain joins TRBV11-2 and TRBJ2-7, with 9 bases fitting TRBD2. Trimming at V came to 5 bases and at J to 2 bases, leaving 7 bases not matched to a gene. The CDR3 is 15 residues long. Germline CDR1 reads SGHAT; CDR2 reads FQNNGV. As DNA, the CDR3 is TGTGCCAGCAGCACCCGACTAGCGGATCCCTACGAGCAGTACTTC. Its protein is CASSTRLADPYEQYF.

This clonotype was detected many times. V is TRBV14 and J is TRBJ1-6, with TRBD1 identical over 7 bases. This CDR3 region has 14 residues. V shed 3 bases, J shed 10 bases, and the junction held 6 bases outside the gene matches. Germline V gene sequence: CDR1 SGHDN, CDR2 FVKESK. The CDR3 region is CASSHLNRGSPLHF. In DNA form, the CDR3 reads TGTGCCAGCAGCCATTTAAACAGGGGATCACCCCTCCACTTT.

This clonotype was seen a few times. The V call is TRBV6-6, the J call TRBJ1-2, with D possibly being TRBD1 (5 bases). CDR3 length equals 11 residues. Germline CDR1 is MNHNY and CDR2 is SVGAGI (reference sequence). V lost 8 bases to trimming and J lost 8 bases, with 12 bases between them. The CDR3 protein is CASGGARGYTF. CDR3 bases: TGTGCCAGCGGAGGGGCTCGGGGCTACACCTTC.

The gene calls are TRBV20-1 and TRBJ1-5, with 10 bases aligning to TRBD1. The CDR3 runs 16 residues. Germline V gives CDR1 DFQATT, CDR2 SNEGSKA (reference sequence). J was trimmed by 5 bases and V by 2 bases; bases with no gene match: 9. The CDR3 DNA is TGCAGTGCTAGACATGGGGGACAGGGGATGGATCAGCCCCAGCATTTT. It yields the protein CSARHGGQGMDQPQHF.

This clonotype was seen more than once but under ten times. This chain connects TRBV12-3 or TRBV12-4 to TRBJ2-3; D perhaps matches TRBD1 (5 bases). V was cut by 5 bases and J by 3 bases, with 15 bases left in between. The CDR3 is 15 amino acids. CDR3 in DNA: TGTGCCAGCAGTCCCTGGGCAGGGCCGACAGATACGCAGTATTTT. Translation: CASSPWAGPTDTQYF.

The genes are TRBV18 and TRBJ2-5; 14 bases line up with TRBD2. This CDR3 is 19 amino acids long. The V gene's germline CDR1 is KGHSH and CDR2 LQKENI. The junction had 11 bases not matched to a gene; V was cut back by 4 bases and J by 1 base. The CDR3 here is CASSLRGLAGVLLQETQYF. The CDR3 coding sequence is TGTGCCAGCTCACTAAGGGGACTAGCGGGAGTGTTACTCCAAGAGACCCAGTACTTC.